The entry that follows covers one T cell receptor beta chain sequence. V shed 1 base and J shed 6 bases, with 16 bases lying between them. The germline gives CDR1 LGHDT, CDR2 YNNKEL (reference sequence). The CDR3 loop spans 16 amino acids. The sample is drawn from a study of blood T cell repertoires in COVID-19. Original methodology: Estimation of nucleated cell counts was performed using reference gene primer amplification. Libraries were prepared by immunoSEQ multiplex PCR; TCRdb keeps only in-frame clonotypes and omits some of them. V and J calls and clone size are copied from that table; D and trimming were computed from the DNA. Here the sample spans roughly 250,000 clones, approximately 83% being singletons.

This TCR came from a person in their 70s with COVID-19, enrolled during active disease. The gene calls are TRBV3-1 (or the pseudogene TRBV3-2) and TRBJ1-5; D is possibly TRBD1 (6 bases). Specimen: peripheral blood. CDR3 nucleotides: TGTGCCAGCAGCCAAGGGGGGGGCGCGAAGGGTCAGCCCCAGCATTTT. Translating it yields CASSQGGGAKGQPQHF.